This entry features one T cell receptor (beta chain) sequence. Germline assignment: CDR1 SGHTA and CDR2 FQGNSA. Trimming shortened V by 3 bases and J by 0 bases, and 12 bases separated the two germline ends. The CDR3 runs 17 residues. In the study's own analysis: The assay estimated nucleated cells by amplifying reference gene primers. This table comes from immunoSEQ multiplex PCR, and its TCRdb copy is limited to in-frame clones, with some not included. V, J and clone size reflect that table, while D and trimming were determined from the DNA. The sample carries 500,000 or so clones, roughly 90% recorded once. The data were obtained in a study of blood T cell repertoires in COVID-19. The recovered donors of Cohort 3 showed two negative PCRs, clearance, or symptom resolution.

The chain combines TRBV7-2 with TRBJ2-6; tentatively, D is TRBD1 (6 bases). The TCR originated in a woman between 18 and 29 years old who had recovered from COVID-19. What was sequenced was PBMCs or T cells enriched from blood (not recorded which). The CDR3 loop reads CASSFLTGNSGANVLTF. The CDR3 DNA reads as TGTGCCAGCAGCTTCTTGACAGGCAACTCTGGGGCCAACGTCCTGACTTTC.